This entry lists 22 T cell receptor beta chains sequenced from one sample in a study of blood T cell repertoires in COVID-19. Measured with immunoSEQ multiplex PCR; TCRdb has only the in-frame clones, and not every one. Counted here are about 44,000 clones, approximately 88% occurring once; the ten biggest clones make up approximately 1.4%. Sequencing was performed on peripheral blood. These receptors were obtained from a woman aged 40 to 49 with acute or convalescent COVID-19.

This clone was counted a single time. The rearrangement joins TRBV6-5 to TRBJ2-7; D ambiguous. V lost 4 bases and J lost 5, with 15 bases in between. Germline CDR1 MNHEY, CDR2 SVGAGI. The CDR3 runs to 14 residues. CDR3 coding DNA: TGTGCCAGCAGTTCAAGTACAGTGTACAACGAGCAGTACTTC. Amino acid sequence: CASSSSTVYNEQYF.

The CDR3 DNA reads TGTGCCACCAGTGAGTCCGGGACAGGGGTTAAAGGCTACACCTTC. This gives the protein CATSESGTGVKGYTF. J is TRBJ1-2 and V is TRBV24-1; TRBD1 matches 10 bases. The CDR3 runs 15 residues. CDR1 and CDR2 (germline): KGHDR, SFDVKD. The junction had 9 bases not matched to a gene; V was cut back by 4 bases and J by 8 bases.

V and J are TRBV6-5 and TRBJ1-1; D gene unclear. Germline CDR1 MNHEY, CDR2 SVGAGI. This CDR3 has 16 amino acids. V shed 0 bases and J shed 1 base, with 12 bases lying between them. The CDR3 sequence: CASSYSPWAANTEAFF. In DNA form, the CDR3 reads TGTGCCAGCAGTTACTCCCCGTGGGCAGCGAACACTGAAGCTTTCTTT.

The genes are TRBV7-8 and TRBJ1-1; D unresolved. The CDR3 runs to 16 residues. The germline V gene encodes CDR1 SGHVS and CDR2 FQNEAQ. V was pared by 5 bases and J by 3 bases, with 19 bases between. The CDR3 sequence: CASSAESPTWYTEAFF. As DNA, the CDR3 is TGTGCCAGCAGCGCCGAGTCGCCGACTTGGTACACTGAAGCTTTCTTT. Full variable domain (missing parts from reference TRBV7-8 and TRBJ1-1): GAGVSQSPRYKVAKRGQDVALRCDPISGHVSLFWYQQALGQGPEFLTYFQNEAQLDKSGLPSDRFFAERPEGSVSTLKIQRTQQEDSAVYLCASSAESPTWYTEAFFGQGTRLTVV.

The J gene is TRBJ1-5, the V gene TRBV28; weak D call: TRBD1 (6 bases). Germline CDR1 and CDR2: MDHEN and SYDVKM. This CDR3 spans 14 amino acids. V was cut by 1 base and J by 2 bases, with 6 bases left in between. In DNA form, the CDR3 reads TGTGCCAGCAGTTTATCAGGGGGCAATCAGCCCCAGCATTTT. Its protein product is CASSLSGGNQPQHF. Looking up the rest from reference TRBV28 and TRBJ1-5 gives the full variable domain: DVKVTQSSRYLVKRTGEKVFLECVQDMDHENMFWYRQDPGLGLRLIYFSYDVKMKEKGDIPEGYSVSREKKERFSLILESASTNQTSMYLCASSLSGGNQPQHFGDGTRLSIL.

The chain combines TRBV24-1 with TRBJ1-1; 8 nucleotides line up with TRBD1. The trim removed 4 bases at V and 4 bases at J, leaving 7 bases unmatched. The CDR3 is made up of 15 amino acids. CDR1 KGHDR and CDR2 SFDVKD come from the germline V gene. The CDR3 spells CATSDPTGGLTEAFF. CDR3 coding DNA: TGTGCCACCAGTGACCCAACAGGGGGGCTCACTGAAGCTTTCTTT.

This chain connects TRBV29-1 to TRBJ1-2; D possibly corresponds to TRBD1 (5 bases). The CDR3 has 15 residues. CDR1 SQVTM and CDR2 ANQGSEA come from the germline V gene. Trimming took 3 bases from V and 0 from J, leaving 14 bases between them. In nucleotides, the CDR3 is TGCAGCGTTGACCCAGGGCACCAGGCTAACTATGGCTACACCTTC. Its translation: CSVDPGHQANYGYTF.

The chain is built from TRBV2 and TRBJ1-6, with D tentatively TRBD1 (6 bases). Germline V lookup: CDR1 SNHLY, CDR2 FYNNEI. V lost 4 bases, J lost 8 bases, and 15 bases lay in between. The CDR3 consists of 15 residues. The CDR3 sequence: CASSGPRDTYSPLHF. As DNA, the CDR3 is TGTGCCAGCAGTGGGCCCCGGGACACCTATTCACCCCTCCACTTT.

The chain carries TRBV2 and TRBJ1-1, with D possibly TRBD1 on 6 matching bases. V shed 4 bases and J shed 1 base, with 7 bases lying between them. CDR3 length: 13 residues. Germline loops: CDR1 SNHLY, CDR2 FYNNEI. The CDR3 loop reads CASSGGQNTEAFF. The CDR3 DNA is TGTGCCAGCAGTGGGGGACAGAACACTGAAGCTTTCTTT.

CDR3 coding DNA: TGTGCCAGCAGCGAGGGACTAGCCACAGATACGCAGTATTTT. It encodes CASSEGLATDTQYF. J is TRBJ2-3 and V is TRBV9; 9 nucleotides match TRBD2. The CDR3 consists of 14 residues. Germline-derived CDR1 and CDR2 are SGDLS and YYNGEE. Losses at the gene ends were 3 bases for V and 2 bases for J; bases not matched to a gene: 1.

This rearrangement joins TRBV12-3 or TRBV12-4 to TRBJ2-7; D is perhaps TRBD1 (5 bases). Trimming cost V 6 bases and J 4 bases, with 10 bases left between them. The CDR3 totals 12 residues. CDR3 residues: CASRDSLYEQYF. The CDR3 DNA sequence: TGTGCCAGCAGAGACAGCCTGTACGAGCAGTACTTC.

The chain links TRBV19 to TRBJ1-1; 8 bases fit TRBD1. The CDR3 is made up of 14 amino acids. J lost 4 bases, V lost 5 bases, and 6 bases had no gene match. From germline, CDR1 is LNHDA and CDR2 SQIVND (reference sequence). The CDR3 reads CASSSRDRRTEAFF. CDR3 in DNA: TGTGCCAGTAGTTCCCGGGACAGGCGCACTGAAGCTTTCTTT.

This chain links TRBV7-3 with TRBJ2-3, with a weak D call TRBD2 (6 bases). Trimming shortened V by 4 bases and J by 5 bases, and 13 bases separated the two germline ends. CDR3 size: 14 residues. The V gene's germline CDR1 is SGHTA and CDR2 FQGTGA. CDR3 sequence (DNA): TGTGCCAGCAGCTCAGGAGGGGCAATAGATACGCAGTATTTT. This translates into CASSSGGAIDTQYF.

Only a few counts were recorded for this clone. The J gene is TRBJ1-4, the V gene TRBV28, with 11 bases matching TRBD1. Looked up from germline, CDR1 is MDHEN and CDR2 is SYDVKM. CDR3 length: 17 residues. The ends lost 4 bases at V and 8 bases at J; junction bases unmatched: 12. The CDR3 sequence: CASSWTGGRPGEEKLFF. CDR3 coding DNA: TGTGCCAGCAGTTGGACAGGGGGCCGGCCGGGTGAGGAAAAACTGTTTTTT.

The J gene is TRBJ2-1, the V gene TRBV11-3; D uncertain. V was clipped by 2 bases and J by 6 bases, with 8 bases between them. This CDR3 spans 13 amino acids. Germline assignment: CDR1 SGHNT and CDR2 YENEEA. For the CDR3, the DNA is TGTGCCAGCAGCTTATATAAGCGCAATGAGCAGTTCTTC. Translated: CASSLYKRNEQFF. Based on the CDR3 plus reference TRBV11-3 and TRBJ2-1, the full variable domain is EAGVVQSPRYKIIEKKQPVAFWCNPISGHNTLYWYLQNLGQGPELLIRYENEEAVDDSQLPKDRFSAERLKGVDSTLKIQPAELGDSAVYLCASSLYKRNEQFFGPGTRLTVL.

In its sample, this clone was seen a few times. The CDR3 coding sequence is TGTGCCAGCAGCGTACTTATAGGGGATTCACCCCTCCACTTT. Protein: CASSVLIGDSPLHF. The rearrangement uses TRBV5-5 and TRBJ1-6; possibly TRBD1 for D (5 bases). V gave up 4 bases and J gave up 8 bases, with 13 bases separating them. CDR3 length: 14 amino acids. Germline V gene lookup returns CDR1 SGHKS and CDR2 YYEKEE (reference sequence).

This clone occurred once. This chain connects TRBV2 to TRBJ1-6; 9 bases map to TRBD1. Germline V gene lookup returns CDR1 SNHLY and CDR2 FYNNEI. The CDR3 has 14 residues. With 5 bases clipped from V and 7 bases from J, the junction kept 3 bases outside the gene matches. Here the CDR3 reads CASSRQGGNSPLHF. The CDR3 nucleotides are TGTGCCAGCAGTCGACAGGGGGGGAATTCACCCCTCCACTTT.

This chain joins TRBV7-2 and TRBJ1-2; D gene ambiguous. In germline, CDR1 is SGHTA, CDR2 FQGNSA. The germline V and J ends were trimmed by 3 bases and 4 bases, with 6 bases remaining between them. This CDR3 has 12 amino acids. Written as DNA, the CDR3 is TGTGCCAGCAGCTTGGGCAGCTATGGCTACACCTTC. Its translation is CASSLGSYGYTF. The full variable domain, its missing parts supplied by reference TRBV7-2 and TRBJ1-2, is GAGVSQSPSNKVTEKGKDVELRCDPISGHTALYWYRQSLGQGLEFLIYFQGNSAPDKSGLPSDRFSAERTGGSVSTLTIQRTQQEDSAVYLCASSLGSYGYTFGSGTRLTVV.

Written as DNA, the CDR3 is TGCGCCAGCAGCTCCGGGACAGGGTACGATGGCTACACCTTC. It translates to CASSSGTGYDGYTF. The V gene is TRBV5-1, the J gene TRBJ1-2, with 9 positions matching TRBD1. Germline CDR1 is SGHRS and CDR2 is YFSETQ. The CDR3 covers 14 residues. Losses at the gene ends were 3 bases for V and 6 bases for J; bases not matched to a gene: 6. The full variable domain, in which reference TRBV5-1 and TRBJ1-2 provide the parts outside the CDR3, is KAGVTQTPRYLIKTRGQQVTLSCSPISGHRSVSWYQQTPGQGLQFLFEYFSETQRNKGNFPGRFSGRQFSNSRSEMNVSTLELGDSALYLCASSSGTGYDGYTFGSGTRLTVV.

The V call is TRBV15, the J call TRBJ2-4; 8 nucleotides line up with TRBD1. The V and J ends lost 0 bases and 8 bases, in that order; junction bases with no gene match: 6. The CDR3 totals 15 residues. Germline values: CDR1 LNHNV, CDR2 YYDKDF (reference sequence). The CDR3 nucleotides are TGTGCCACCAGCAGAGATGGACAGGGTCGGGACATTCAGTACTTC. Amino acids: CATSRDGQGRDIQYF.

The rearrangement joins TRBV7-9 to TRBJ1-1, with TRBD1 matching over 8 bases. Germline V gene data show CDR1 as SEHNR and CDR2 as FQNEAQ (reference sequence). This CDR3 spans 15 amino acids. Trimming removed 5 bases from V and 0 bases from J; junction bases left unmatched: 5. CDR3 amino acids: CASSPDRGMNTEAFF. The DNA of the CDR3 is TGTGCCAGCAGCCCCGACAGGGGAATGAACACTGAAGCTTTCTTT.

The V call is TRBV19, the J call TRBJ1-5, with TRBD1 as a possible D gene (6 bases). The germline gives CDR1 LNHDA, CDR2 SQIVND (reference sequence). This CDR3 has 19 residues. Trimming took off 4 bases at V and 2 bases at J, with 24 bases between the two ends. The CDR3 protein is CASSTLRDTPVGGNQPQHF. In DNA form, the CDR3 reads TGTGCCAGTAGTACCCTCCGGGACACCCCAGTCGGCGGCAATCAGCCCCAGCATTTT.